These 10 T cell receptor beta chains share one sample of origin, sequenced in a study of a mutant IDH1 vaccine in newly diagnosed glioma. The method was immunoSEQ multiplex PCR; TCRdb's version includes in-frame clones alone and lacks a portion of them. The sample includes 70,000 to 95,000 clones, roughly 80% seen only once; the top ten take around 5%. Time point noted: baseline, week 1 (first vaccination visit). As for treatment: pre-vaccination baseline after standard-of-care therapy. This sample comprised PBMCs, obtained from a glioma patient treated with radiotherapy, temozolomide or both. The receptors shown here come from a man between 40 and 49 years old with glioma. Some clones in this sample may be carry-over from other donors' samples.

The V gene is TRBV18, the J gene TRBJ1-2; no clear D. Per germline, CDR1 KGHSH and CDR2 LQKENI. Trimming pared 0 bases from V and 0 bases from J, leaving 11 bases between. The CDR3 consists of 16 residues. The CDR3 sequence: CASSPPGRPANYGYTF. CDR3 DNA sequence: TGTGCCAGCTCACCACCAGGGAGGCCCGCTAACTATGGCTACACCTTC. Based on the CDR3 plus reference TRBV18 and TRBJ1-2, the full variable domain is NAGVMQNPRHLVRRRGQEARLRCSPMKGHSHVYWYRQLPEEGLKFMVYLQKENIIDESGMPKERFSAEFPKEGPSILRIQQVVRGDSAAYFCASSPPGRPANYGYTFGSGTRLTVV.

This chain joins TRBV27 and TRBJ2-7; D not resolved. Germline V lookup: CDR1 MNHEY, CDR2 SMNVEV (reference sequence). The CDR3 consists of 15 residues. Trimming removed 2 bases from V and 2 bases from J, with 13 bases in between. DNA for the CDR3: TGTGCCAGCAGTTTACTTTCCGGAATGACCTACGAGCAGTACTTC. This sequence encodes CASSLLSGMTYEQYF.

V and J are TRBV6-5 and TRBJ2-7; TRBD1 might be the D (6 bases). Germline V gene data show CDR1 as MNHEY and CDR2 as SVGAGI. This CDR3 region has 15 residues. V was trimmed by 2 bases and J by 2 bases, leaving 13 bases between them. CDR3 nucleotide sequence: TGTGCCAGCAGTTACGGCCGGGACATCACCTACGAGCAGTACTTC. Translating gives CASSYGRDITYEQYF.

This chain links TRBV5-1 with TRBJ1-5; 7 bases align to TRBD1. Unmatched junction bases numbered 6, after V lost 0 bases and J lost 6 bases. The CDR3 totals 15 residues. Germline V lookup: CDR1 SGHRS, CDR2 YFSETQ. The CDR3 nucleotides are TGCGCCAGCAGCTTGGAAGGGGGCGCGGGTCAGCCCCAGCATTTT. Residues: CASSLEGGAGQPQHF.

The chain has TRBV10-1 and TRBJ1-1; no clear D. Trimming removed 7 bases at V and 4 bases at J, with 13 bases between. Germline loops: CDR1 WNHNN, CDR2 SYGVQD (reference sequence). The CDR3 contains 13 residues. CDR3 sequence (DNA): TGCGCCAGCATAGGTGAGGCCGGCACTGAAGCTTTCTTT. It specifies CASIGEAGTEAFF.

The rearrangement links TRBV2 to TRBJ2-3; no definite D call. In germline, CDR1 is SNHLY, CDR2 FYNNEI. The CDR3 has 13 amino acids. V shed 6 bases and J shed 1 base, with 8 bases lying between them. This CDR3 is CASSFGGTDTQYF. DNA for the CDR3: TGTGCCAGCAGCTTCGGAGGCACAGATACGCAGTATTTT.

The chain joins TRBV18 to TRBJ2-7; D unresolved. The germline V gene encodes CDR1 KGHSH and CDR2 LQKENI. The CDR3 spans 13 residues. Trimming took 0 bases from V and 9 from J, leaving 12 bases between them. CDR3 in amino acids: CASSPPAQSGQYF. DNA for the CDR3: TGTGCCAGCTCACCACCGGCACAATCGGGGCAGTACTTC.

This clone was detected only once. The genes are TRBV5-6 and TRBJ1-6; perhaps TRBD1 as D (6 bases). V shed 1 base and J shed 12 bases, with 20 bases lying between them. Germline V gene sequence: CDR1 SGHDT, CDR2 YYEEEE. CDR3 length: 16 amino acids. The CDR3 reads CASSLMYGSGGLPLHF. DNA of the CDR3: TGTGCCAGCAGCTTGATGTATGGGTCTGGGGGCTTACCCCTCCACTTT.

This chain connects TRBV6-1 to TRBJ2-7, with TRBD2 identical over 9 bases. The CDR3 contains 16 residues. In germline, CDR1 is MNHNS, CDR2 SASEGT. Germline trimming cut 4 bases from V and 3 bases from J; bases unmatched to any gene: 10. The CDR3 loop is CASSGRRGGLNYEQYF. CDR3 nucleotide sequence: TGTGCCAGCAGTGGGCGGCGGGGGGGCTTAAACTACGAGCAGTACTTC.

The CDR3 loop reads CASGGLAGGTGELFF. CDR3 in DNA: TGTGCCAGCGGAGGGTTAGCGGGGGGCACCGGGGAGCTGTTTTTT. This chain links TRBV5-5 with TRBJ2-2; 10 nucleotides agree with TRBD2. Germline CDR1 reads SGHKS; CDR2 reads YYEKEE (reference sequence). V trimming: 7 bases; J trimming: 4 bases; junction bases outside the gene matches: 7. The CDR3 is 15 residues long.